This T cell receptor (beta chain) was sequenced in a study of blood T cell repertoires in COVID-19. Whole-study context: Samples of COVID-19 (acute and convalescent) were obtained from the United States, Italy and Spain. From T cells, B-cell-depleted T cells, or PBMCs came the material, which was cDNA or gDNA.

Per the germline V gene, CDR1 is MNHEY and CDR2 is SMNVEV (reference sequence). Trimming removed 0 bases at V and 8 bases at J, with 13 bases between. The CDR3 has 14 residues. In the original processing: For nucleated cells, counts were estimated from reference gene primer amplification. The repertoire was sequenced with immunoSEQ multiplex PCR; TCRdb's copy has only in-frame clones and lacks some. D and trimming come from the DNA, and the V and J calls and clone size come from that table. The profile shows about 170,000 clones, around nine tenths of them singletons. The gene calls are TRBV27 and TRBJ1-2, with D maybe TRBD1 (5 bases). The sequenced material came from peripheral blood. This clonotype was sampled from a man between 18 and 29 years old with active or convalescent COVID-19. The CDR3 DNA follows: TGTGCCAGCAGTTTATCGCCCGGTGGGGGGGGCTACACCTTC. Translation gives CASSLSPGGGGYTF.